What follows are 23 T cell receptor beta chains derived from one specimen sequenced in a study of T cells after yellow fever vaccination. TCRdb re-called the 5' RACE reads through MiXCR, storing one row per CDR3 protein. The sample has more than 250,000 distinct CDR3 sequences, 6.8% seen once. The sequenced sample was PBMCs, obtained about 41 days after the first yellow fever vaccination. The source is a young man who received the YFV17D yellow fever vaccine.

About this clonotype itself: A much larger clone lies a single base off, so this may be a read error. This chain joins TRBV11-1 and TRBJ2-1; perhaps D is TRBD1 or TRBD2 (5 bases each). From germline, CDR1 is SGHAT and CDR2 FQDESV (reference sequence). The CDR3 spans 18 residues. CDR3 sequence: CASSSERTRGPYYNEQSF. The CDR3 DNA follows: TGTGCCAGCAGCTCCGAGCGGACGAGGGGCCCCTACTACAATGAGCAGTCCTTC.

This clonotype was picked up many times. The genes are TRBV5-1 and TRBJ2-2, with D unresolved. The CDR3 is 14 residues long. The V gene's germline CDR1 is SGHRS and CDR2 YFSETQ. The V end was cut by 0 bases, the J end by 0 bases, with 3 bases between. CDR3 DNA sequence: TGCGCCAGCAGCTTGGAGCCGAACACCGGGGAGCTGTTTTTT. Translation: CASSLEPNTGELFF.

The chain links TRBV12-3 or TRBV12-4 to TRBJ2-3; D not certain. This CDR3 is 13 amino acids long. V gave up 6 bases and J gave up 1 base, with 8 bases separating them. As DNA, the CDR3 is TGTGCCAGCAGCCCCGTCGGCACAGATACGCAGTATTTT. It translates to CASSPVGTDTQYF.

V is TRBV5-4 and J is TRBJ2-2; D is perhaps TRBD2 (5 bases). Germline CDR1 SGHNT, CDR2 YYREEE (reference sequence). The CDR3 sequence is 15 residues long. V was cut by 0 bases and J by 13 bases, with 19 bases left in between. CDR3 residues: CASSLGFLAGDRLFF. The CDR3 DNA is TGTGCCAGCAGCTTGGGGTTCCTAGCCGGTGATAGGCTGTTTTTT.

This clonotype has at least ten counts. The chain has TRBV4-1 and TRBJ1-5; D is unclear. This CDR3 comprises 16 residues. Trimming left V 6 bases short and J 2 bases short, with 17 bases between. Germline V gene sequence: CDR1 MGHRA, CDR2 YSYEKL. CDR3 sequence reads: CASSLRSKSGNQPQHF. The CDR3 DNA reads TGCGCCAGCAGTTTGCGCTCCAAGTCGGGCAATCAGCCCCAGCATTTT.

V gene TRBV5-1 combines with J gene TRBJ2-5, with D uncertain. V was cut by 7 bases and J by 9 bases, with 19 bases left in between. Germline lookup yields CDR1 SGHRS and CDR2 YFSETQ. The CDR3 loop spans 13 amino acids. CDR3: CASSHQNAEAQYF. CDR3 nucleotides: TGCGCCAGCTCCCATCAGAACGCCGAAGCCCAGTACTTC.

The chain combines TRBV11-2 with TRBJ2-3; 11 bases map to TRBD2. J lost 6 bases, V lost 2 bases, and 7 bases had no gene match. Germline CDR1 reads SGHAT; CDR2 reads FQNNGV. The length of the CDR3 is 16 residues. CDR3 sequence (DNA): TGTGCCAGCAGCTTAAGGTGGACTAGCGGGCGGGATACGCAGTATTTT. The encoded protein is CASSLRWTSGRDTQYF. The variable domain in full, completed from reference TRBV11-2 and TRBJ2-3, reads EAGVAQSPRYKIIEKRQSVAFWCNPISGHATLYWYQQILGQGPKLLIQFQNNGVVDDSQLPKDRFSAERLKGVDSTLKIQPAKLEDSAVYLCASSLRWTSGRDTQYFGPGTRLTVL.

The table lists this clonotype with many counts. V usage is TRBV5-1 and J usage is TRBJ2-1, with D possibly being TRBD1 (5 bases). The CDR3 is 16 residues long. V lost 3 bases and J lost 5, with 18 bases in between. Looked up from germline, CDR1 is SGHRS and CDR2 is YFSETQ. CDR3 bases: TGCGCCAGCAGCTACGCCCGAGACAGCAAAAACAATGAGCAGTTCTTC. This codes for CASSYARDSKNNEQFF. Together with reference TRBV5-1 and TRBJ2-1, the CDR3 gives the full variable domain: KAGVTQTPRYLIKTRGQQVTLSCSPISGHRSVSWYQQTPGQGLQFLFEYFSETQRNKGNFPGRFSGRQFSNSRSEMNVSTLELGDSALYLCASSYARDSKNNEQFFGPGTRLTVL.

The chain carries TRBV20-1 and TRBJ2-3; D gene uncertain. The V gene's germline CDR1 is DFQATT and CDR2 SNEGSKA (reference sequence). V lost 5 bases and J lost 0, with 12 bases in between. This CDR3 spans 14 amino acids. This CDR3 is CSAPLTTSTDTQYF. The CDR3, as DNA: TGCAGTGCTCCGCTCACGACTAGCACAGATACGCAGTATTTT.

With regard to this clonotype: The junction differs from germline at one of its ends, possibly a read error. The chain joins TRBV25-1 to TRBJ1-6; no clear D. CDR1 is MGHDK and CDR2 is SYGVNS in the germline V gene. The CDR3 length is 16 residues. In DNA, the CDR3 is TGTACCAGCAGTGAATATACACTGGGTTATAATTCACCCCTCCACTTT. It yields the protein CTSSEYTLGYNSPLHF.

This clonotype came up a few times. J is TRBJ1-3 and V is TRBV5-1; D is perhaps TRBD1 (6 bases). The germline V and J ends were trimmed by 3 bases and 0 bases, with 13 bases remaining between them. The CDR3 sequence is 16 residues long. Germline assignment: CDR1 SGHRS and CDR2 YFSETQ. CDR3 in DNA: TGCGCCAGCAGCTCGGACAGTCACAGCTCTGGAAACACCATATATTTT. Its translation: CASSSDSHSSGNTIYF.

The sample holds many counts of this clonotype. The chain employs TRBV10-2 and TRBJ1-1, with D possibly matching TRBD1 (6 bases). V gave up 0 bases and J gave up 6 bases, with 11 bases separating them. Germline CDR1 WSHSY, CDR2 SAAADI. This CDR3 spans 14 amino acids. CDR3 in DNA: TGCGCCAGCAGTGAGTCTGGGGGGGGCGCTGAAGCTTTCTTT. It yields the protein CASSESGGGAEAFF.

This clonotype was seen more than once but under ten times. This sequence joins TRBV7-2 and TRBJ2-1; possible D gene TRBD1, 6 bases. Trimming took off 2 bases at V and 6 bases at J, with 8 bases between the two ends. The CDR3 is made up of 13 amino acids. CDR1 and CDR2 from the germline V gene are SGHTA and FQGNSA. CDR3 nucleotides: TGTGCCAGCAGCTTACCAGGGGTCAATGAGCAGTTCTTC. Translating it yields CASSLPGVNEQFF. Full variable domain (rest looked up from reference TRBV7-2 and TRBJ2-1): GAGVSQSPSNKVTEKGKDVELRCDPISGHTALYWYRQSLGQGLEFLIYFQGNSAPDKSGLPSDRFSAERTGGSVSTLTIQRTQQEDSAVYLCASSLPGVNEQFFGPGTRLTVL.

This clonotype was seen more than once but under ten times. This chain joins TRBV6-2 or TRBV6-3 and TRBJ2-5; TRBD1 is a possible D gene (6 bases). V was shortened by 2 bases and J by 3 bases, with 13 bases between the two germline ends. From germline, CDR1 is MNHEY and CDR2 SVGEGT. There are 15 residues in the CDR3. The DNA for the CDR3 is TGTGCCAGCAGTTACCCGATAAGACAGGAAGAGACCCAGTACTTC. As protein: CASSYPIRQEETQYF.

This clonotype came up many times. This rearrangement joins TRBV6-2 or TRBV6-3 to TRBJ2-1, with D perhaps matching TRBD1 or TRBD2 (5 bases each). Germline V gene sequence: CDR1 MNHEY, CDR2 SVGEGT. The CDR3 totals 13 residues. Trimming took off 7 bases at V and 10 bases at J, with 17 bases between the two ends. CDR3 nucleotide sequence: TGTGCCAGCACCGGGACGGCCTTAGTGGAGCAGTTCTTC. Protein sequence: CASTGTALVEQFF.

The chain uses TRBV5-1 and TRBJ2-2; D remains ambiguous. Trimming cost V 4 bases and J 4 bases, with 11 bases left between them. This CDR3 region has 14 residues. Germline V gene sequence: CDR1 SGHRS, CDR2 YFSETQ. For the CDR3, the DNA is TGCGCCAGCAGCCCGGACGGATCCACCGGGGAGCTGTTTTTT. Translation gives CASSPDGSTGELFF.

This clonotype was seen at least ten times. The chain joins TRBV7-2 to TRBJ2-5; D is uncertain. V was shortened by 6 bases and J by 5 bases, with 16 bases between the two germline ends. Germline V gene data show CDR1 as SGHTA and CDR2 as FQGNSA. CDR3 length: 14 residues. The chain's CDR3 is CASRNMLGWETQYF. The DNA for the CDR3 is TGTGCCAGCAGGAACATGCTGGGGTGGGAGACCCAGTACTTC.

This clonotype was observed at least ten times. This sequence joins TRBV5-1 and TRBJ2-1, with 9 positions matching TRBD1. In germline, CDR1 is SGHRS, CDR2 YFSETQ. CDR3 length equals 15 residues. Unmatched junction bases numbered 6, after V lost 0 bases and J lost 8 bases. For the CDR3, the DNA is TGCGCCAGCAGCTTGGGGGACAGGGTAAGGGATGAGCAGTTCTTC. As protein: CASSLGDRVRDEQFF.

This clonotype has at least ten counts. The chain links TRBV5-1 to TRBJ1-4, with unresolved D. V was pared by 4 bases and J by 7 bases, with 8 bases between. The V gene's germline CDR1 is SGHRS and CDR2 YFSETQ. The length of the CDR3 is 12 residues. The CDR3 DNA reads TGCGCCAGCAGCCTCTCGGGTGAAAAACTGTTTTTT. Its translation is CASSLSGEKLFF.

This clonotype was seen at least ten times. The V gene is TRBV29-1, the J gene TRBJ2-1, with D perhaps assigned TRBD1 or TRBD2 (5 bases each). Trimming stripped 6 bases from V and 0 bases from J, with 21 bases between. This CDR3 is 17 amino acids long. The germline CDR1 and CDR2 sequences are SQVTM and ANQGSEA. CDR3 region: CSVRSRGVTSSYNEQFF. CDR3 nucleotide sequence: TGCAGCGTCCGCAGTAGGGGAGTTACGAGCTCCTACAATGAGCAGTTCTTC.

This clonotype turned up a few times. The chain joins TRBV5-5 to TRBJ2-1, with TRBD2 matching 8 bases. V lost 4 bases and J lost 4; bases outside the gene matches: 13. Germline-derived CDR1 and CDR2 are SGHKS and YYEKEE (reference sequence). The CDR3 length is 17 residues. The CDR3 sequence is CASSPWSAGGPYNEQFF. CDR3 DNA: TGTGCCAGCAGCCCCTGGTCTGCGGGGGGCCCGTACAATGAGCAGTTCTTC.

The chain combines TRBV19 with TRBJ1-5; a possible D gene is TRBD1 (6 bases). The germline V and J ends were trimmed by 9 bases and 7 bases, with 16 bases remaining between them. The CDR3 sequence is 13 residues long. Germline CDR1 is LNHDA and CDR2 is SQIVND (reference sequence). In DNA form, the CDR3 reads TGTGCCAGCCAGCGGGGGGCGAGGCAGCCCCAGCATTTT. This gives the protein CASQRGARQPQHF.

The V and J genes are TRBV19 and TRBJ2-2; D not certain. This CDR3 is 13 amino acids long. Trimming took off 6 bases at V and 3 bases at J, with 8 bases between the two ends. Germline values: CDR1 LNHDA, CDR2 SQIVND (reference sequence). CDR3 sequence: CASRKDDTGELFF. In nucleotides, the CDR3 is TGTGCCAGTAGAAAAGACGACACCGGGGAGCTGTTTTTT.